These T cell receptor beta chains were read from a single sample in a study of T cell responses to AZD1222 COVID-19 vaccine. The protocol was immunoSEQ multiplex PCR, while the TCRdb copy is restricted to in-frame clones and leaves out a portion. This sample carries about 150,000 clones, roughly nine tenths of them seen once, and the ten largest clones take 6% to 8%. This sample comprised peripheral blood, obtained on day 0 of AZD1222 vaccination. The receptors derive from an adult in good health. Each CDR3 is given with its conserved first and last residue. The order of the fields is clone size, D gene, V gene, J gene, CDR3 DNA, CDR3 protein. A D gene is named only where the DNA matches it firmly. Size is omitted from some rows. Given values are once, few, many or a class for expanded clones.

abundance: once; d_gene: NA; v_gene: TRBV5-1; j_gene: TRBJ1-2; CDR3nt: TGCGCCAGCAGGCAGGGAGAGGCTGGCTACACCTTC; CDR3aa: CASRQGEAGYTF
abundance: NA; d_gene: NA; v_gene: TRBV19; j_gene: TRBJ1-5; CDR3nt: TGTGCCAGTAGTATATCCCCGACAATTGATAGCAATCAGCCCCAGCATTTT; CDR3aa: CASSISPTIDSNQPQHF
abundance: once; d_gene: TRBD1; v_gene: TRBV24-1; j_gene: TRBJ2-5; CDR3nt: TGTGCCACCAGTGACCGCACCGCCGAGACAGGGAACCAAGAGACCCAGTACTTC; CDR3aa: CATSDRTAETGNQETQYF
abundance: NA; d_gene: NA; v_gene: TRBV12-2; j_gene: TRBJ2-6; CDR3nt: TGTGCAAGTCGCTTAGTCTTTTACGGCTCTGGGGCCAACGTCCTGACTTTC; CDR3aa: CASRLVFYGSGANVLTF
abundance: NA; d_gene: NA; v_gene: TRBV4-1; j_gene: TRBJ1-1; CDR3nt: TGCGCCAGCAGCCAACCAAGGGGTCCGAAAAACGGTACTGAAGCTTTCTTT; CDR3aa: CASSQPRGPKNGTEAFF
abundance: NA; d_gene: NA; v_gene: TRBV11-2; j_gene: TRBJ1-3; CDR3nt: TGTGCCAGCAGCTTAGTCTTTGGAAACACCATATATTTT; CDR3aa: CASSLVFGNTIYF
abundance: NA; d_gene: NA; v_gene: TRBV15; j_gene: TRBJ1-2; CDR3nt: TGTGCCACCAGCGGGGTTAACTATGGCTACACCTTC; CDR3aa: CATSGVNYGYTF
abundance: NA; d_gene: NA; v_gene: TRBV11-1; j_gene: TRBJ2-3; CDR3nt: TGTGCCAGCAGCTTACCCACCCCCCCCACAGATACGCAGTATTTT; CDR3aa: CASSLPTPPTDTQYF
abundance: NA; d_gene: NA; v_gene: TRBV5-1; j_gene: TRBJ2-5; CDR3nt: TGCGCCAGCATCAGGTTACCCGGGGAGACCCAGTACTTC; CDR3aa: CASIRLPGETQYF
abundance: NA; d_gene: TRBD1; v_gene: TRBV7-8; j_gene: TRBJ1-4; CDR3nt: TGTGCCAGCAGCTTAGTCATATGGACAGGGGAGGATGAAAAACTGTTTTTT; CDR3aa: CASSLVIWTGEDEKLFF
abundance: once; d_gene: TRBD1; v_gene: TRBV5-8; j_gene: TRBJ1-6; CDR3nt: TGTGCCAGCAGCTTCCCAGGGGGGGGTTTTCCATCTAATTCACCCCTCCACTTT; CDR3aa: CASSFPGGGFPSNSPLHF
abundance: NA; d_gene: TRBD2; v_gene: TRBV20-1; j_gene: TRBJ2-7; CDR3nt: TGCAGTGCTAGTCTAGCGGGGGGGGCCTCCTACGAGCAGTACTTC; CDR3aa: CSASLAGGASYEQYF
abundance: NA; d_gene: NA; v_gene: TRBV3-1/TRBV3-2; j_gene: TRBJ1-5; CDR3nt: TGTGCCAGCAGCCAGGGACCCCAACGGAGTCAGCCCCAGCATTTT; CDR3aa: CASSQGPQRSQPQHF
abundance: NA; d_gene: TRBD2; v_gene: TRBV29-1; j_gene: TRBJ2-1; CDR3nt: TGCAGCGTCCGCGGGGGAACCTTCTACAATGAGCAGTTCTTC; CDR3aa: CSVRGGTFYNEQFF
abundance: few; d_gene: NA; v_gene: TRBV5-1; j_gene: TRBJ1-1; CDR3nt: TGCGCCAGCAGCTTGTGGCCACAGGGAGACACTGAAGCTTTCTTT; CDR3aa: CASSLWPQGDTEAFF
abundance: NA; d_gene: NA; v_gene: TRBV6-2/TRBV6-3; j_gene: TRBJ1-5; CDR3nt: TGTGCCAGCAGTTACATTTCCAAGGACAGCCAGCCCCAGCATTTT; CDR3aa: CASSYISKDSQPQHF
abundance: once; d_gene: TRBD2; v_gene: TRBV6-5; j_gene: TRBJ2-1; CDR3nt: TGTGCCAGCATCATCCTAGCGGGGGGGCCTGGTGAGCAGTTCTTC; CDR3aa: CASIILAGGPGEQFF
abundance: NA; d_gene: NA; v_gene: TRBV9; j_gene: TRBJ2-4; CDR3nt: TGTGCCAGCAGCGTAGGCGGGGGCACTTACATTCAGTACTTC; CDR3aa: CASSVGGGTYIQYF
abundance: NA; d_gene: NA; v_gene: TRBV12-5; j_gene: TRBJ2-6; CDR3nt: TGTGCTAGTGGCTACGGGGACGGGGCCAACGTCCTGACTTTC; CDR3aa: CASGYGDGANVLTF
abundance: once; d_gene: NA; v_gene: TRBV25-1; j_gene: TRBJ1-1; CDR3nt: TGTGCCAGCAGTGAATTCGGGTTTGCGGTGCACACTGAAGCTTTCTTT; CDR3aa: CASSEFGFAVHTEAFF
abundance: NA; d_gene: NA; v_gene: TRBV6-5; j_gene: TRBJ1-1; CDR3nt: TGTGCCAGCAGTCCCCTACGGACCACGAACACTGAAGCTTTCTTT; CDR3aa: CASSPLRTTNTEAFF
abundance: NA; d_gene: TRBD1; v_gene: TRBV28; j_gene: TRBJ2-7; CDR3nt: TGTGCCAGCAGATCCACCGGGACAGGGGGAAGCGGCGAGCAGTACTTC; CDR3aa: CASRSTGTGGSGEQYF
abundance: NA; d_gene: NA; v_gene: TRBV27; j_gene: TRBJ1-6; CDR3nt: TGTGCCAGACAGAACCTGGGACGGATGCTTTCACCCCTCCACTTT; CDR3aa: CARQNLGRMLSPLHF
abundance: NA; d_gene: NA; v_gene: TRBV7-2; j_gene: TRBJ2-3; CDR3nt: TGTGCCAGCAGCTTAGTTGGGACAGATACGCAGTATTTT; CDR3aa: CASSLVGTDTQYF
abundance: NA; d_gene: NA; v_gene: TRBV14; j_gene: TRBJ2-2; CDR3nt: TGTGCCAGCAGCCAAGACAACAGGGGGGGAACCGGGGAGCTGTTTTTT; CDR3aa: CASSQDNRGGTGELFF
abundance: NA; d_gene: NA; v_gene: TRBV11-2; j_gene: TRBJ1-1; CDR3nt: TGTGCCAGCAGACCGAGGGGGATGAACACTGAAGCTTTCTTT; CDR3aa: CASRPRGMNTEAFF
abundance: NA; d_gene: NA; v_gene: TRBV4-2; j_gene: TRBJ2-2; CDR3nt: TGTGCCAGCAGCCAAGAAGGATCCCCCGGGGAGCTGTTTTTT; CDR3aa: CASSQEGSPGELFF
abundance: few; d_gene: NA; v_gene: TRBV10-1; j_gene: TRBJ1-5; CDR3nt: TGCGCCAGCAGTGATTCCAAAGGGGATCCCCAGCCCCAGCATTTT; CDR3aa: CASSDSKGDPQPQHF
abundance: NA; d_gene: NA; v_gene: TRBV7-8; j_gene: TRBJ2-3; CDR3nt: TGTGCCAGCAGCTTAGGGCAGAACACAGATACGCAGTATTTT; CDR3aa: CASSLGQNTDTQYF
abundance: NA; d_gene: NA; v_gene: TRBV7-8; j_gene: TRBJ1-2; CDR3nt: TGTGCCAGCAGCCGAGGGGCACAATCTAACTATGGCTACACCTTC; CDR3aa: CASSRGAQSNYGYTF
abundance: NA; d_gene: TRBD1; v_gene: TRBV6-5; j_gene: TRBJ1-6; CDR3nt: TGTGCCAGCAGTCAGTCCGGGACAGGGGTTTCACCCCTCCACTTT; CDR3aa: CASSQSGTGVSPLHF
abundance: NA; d_gene: NA; v_gene: TRBV6-5; j_gene: TRBJ1-2; CDR3nt: TGTGCCAGCAGTTACTCGTCATCTACCTATGGCTACACCTTC; CDR3aa: CASSYSSSTYGYTF
abundance: NA; d_gene: TRBD1; v_gene: TRBV7-9; j_gene: TRBJ2-7; CDR3nt: TGTGCCAGCAGCTTTCAGGGGGCCAGCGAGCAGTACTTC; CDR3aa: CASSFQGASEQYF
abundance: once; d_gene: TRBD1; v_gene: TRBV10-3; j_gene: TRBJ1-6; CDR3nt: TGTGCCACCCGACCCATGACAGGGGTCAATTCACCCCTCCACTTT; CDR3aa: CATRPMTGVNSPLHF
abundance: NA; d_gene: TRBD1; v_gene: TRBV7-9; j_gene: TRBJ1-1; CDR3nt: TGTGCCAGCAGCGAGGACAGGGGGCGAGGCACTGAAGCTTTCTTT; CDR3aa: CASSEDRGRGTEAFF
abundance: NA; d_gene: NA; v_gene: TRBV11-3; j_gene: TRBJ1-1; CDR3nt: TGTGCCAGCGCAGGCAATGGTGAAGCTTTCTTT; CDR3aa: CASAGNGEAFF
abundance: NA; d_gene: TRBD2; v_gene: TRBV6-6; j_gene: TRBJ2-3; CDR3nt: TGTGCCAGCAGTTTTTCTAGCGGGGATTGGGATACGCAGTATTTT; CDR3aa: CASSFSSGDWDTQYF
abundance: NA; d_gene: NA; v_gene: TRBV6-4; j_gene: TRBJ2-1; CDR3nt: TGTGCCAGCAGTGATACTGCTCAGTACAATGAGCAGTTCTTC; CDR3aa: CASSDTAQYNEQFF
abundance: NA; d_gene: NA; v_gene: TRBV6-2/TRBV6-3; j_gene: TRBJ1-3; CDR3nt: TGTGCCAGCAGTTACTCACTCGGCTCTGGAAACACCATATATTTT; CDR3aa: CASSYSLGSGNTIYF
abundance: once; d_gene: NA; v_gene: TRBV24-1; j_gene: TRBJ1-5; CDR3nt: TGTGCCACCAGTGAAGAGACAGCCTTGTTGCCCCAGCATTTT; CDR3aa: CATSEETALLPQHF
abundance: NA; d_gene: NA; v_gene: TRBV6-5; j_gene: TRBJ1-5; CDR3nt: TGTGCCAGCAGGGGGGACACCCGAATCACCCAGCATTTT; CDR3aa: CASRGDTRITQHF
abundance: few; d_gene: TRBD2; v_gene: TRBV4-2; j_gene: TRBJ2-3; CDR3nt: TGTGCCAGCAGCCAAGAACTAGCGGGGGCAACGTTGTCAGATACGCAGTATTTT; CDR3aa: CASSQELAGATLSDTQYF
abundance: NA; d_gene: NA; v_gene: TRBV12-3/TRBV12-4; j_gene: TRBJ2-2; CDR3nt: TGTGCCAGCAGTCAGACCGGGGAGCTGTTTTTT; CDR3aa: CASSQTGELFF
abundance: few; d_gene: NA; v_gene: TRBV12-5; j_gene: TRBJ1-2; CDR3nt: TGTGCTAGTGGTTTGGGGACAAGAGGCTACACCTTC; CDR3aa: CASGLGTRGYTF
abundance: NA; d_gene: NA; v_gene: TRBV9; j_gene: TRBJ1-6; CDR3nt: TGTGCCAGCAGCGTAGGGACAGCTAGCTCTTTTTCACCCCTCCACTTT; CDR3aa: CASSVGTASSFSPLHF
abundance: NA; d_gene: TRBD1; v_gene: TRBV5-6; j_gene: TRBJ1-1; CDR3nt: TGTGCCAGCAGCTTGACTTACAGGGGCGAGGATGAAGCTTTCTTT; CDR3aa: CASSLTYRGEDEAFF
abundance: NA; d_gene: TRBD2; v_gene: TRBV29-1; j_gene: TRBJ2-1; CDR3nt: TGCAGCGTCCTTAGCGGGGGATCCTACAATGAGCAGTTCTTC; CDR3aa: CSVLSGGSYNEQFF
abundance: NA; d_gene: NA; v_gene: TRBV24-1; j_gene: TRBJ2-4; CDR3nt: TGTGCCACCAGTGAAGCCGGCCTGGTCCTATTCTTC; CDR3aa: CATSEAGLVLFF
abundance: NA; d_gene: NA; v_gene: TRBV19; j_gene: TRBJ1-2; CDR3nt: TGTGCCAGTAGTAGGCAGACGCGCAGCTATGGCTACACCTTC; CDR3aa: CASSRQTRSYGYTF
abundance: NA; d_gene: NA; v_gene: TRBV9; j_gene: TRBJ2-3; CDR3nt: TGTGCCAGCAGCCGAACGGGGGCTAGCACAGATACGCAGTATTTT; CDR3aa: CASSRTGASTDTQYF
abundance: NA; d_gene: TRBD1; v_gene: TRBV7-9; j_gene: TRBJ1-1; CDR3nt: TGTGCCAGCAGCTTGGCCCCCGGGACAGCGAGGAACACTGAAGCTTTCTTT; CDR3aa: CASSLAPGTARNTEAFF
abundance: NA; d_gene: TRBD1; v_gene: TRBV14; j_gene: TRBJ1-6; CDR3nt: TGTGCCAGCAGCCAAGATCATTACAGGGGGTTTGGGCCCCTCCACTTT; CDR3aa: CASSQDHYRGFGPLHF
abundance: NA; d_gene: TRBD2; v_gene: TRBV13; j_gene: TRBJ2-7; CDR3nt: TGTGCCAGCAGCCCCGACGGGGGGGGCTACGAGCAGTACTTC; CDR3aa: CASSPDGGGYEQYF
abundance: NA; d_gene: NA; v_gene: TRBV9; j_gene: TRBJ1-6; CDR3nt: TGTGCCAGCAGCGTAGAGGCGGGTAATTCACCCCTCCACTTT; CDR3aa: CASSVEAGNSPLHF